The subject of this entry is one TCR beta chain. These data belong to a study of OX40 agonist ivuxolimab in advanced cancers. TCRdb's copy holds only in-frame clones and misses some; the assay was immunoSEQ multiplex PCR. The table has roughly 20,000 clones, 65% to 90% seen once. This specimen was CD4+ or CD8+ T cells sorted from blood, taken in a trial of the OX40 agonist ivuxolimab. The TCR originated in an adult with an advanced solid tumor such as melanoma, head and neck, liver or kidney cancer.

CDR3: CASSDPGSGDEQYF. Written as DNA, the CDR3 is TGTGCCAGCAGTGACCCGGGGAGTGGCGACGAGCAGTACTTC. This sequence joins TRBV2 and TRBJ2-7; tentatively, D is TRBD2 (5 bases). The CDR3 length is 14 residues. V lost 3 bases to trimming and J lost 5 bases, with 14 bases between them. The germline V gene has CDR1 SNHLY and CDR2 FYNNEI. The full variable domain, its missing parts supplied by reference TRBV2 and TRBJ2-7, is EPEVTQTPSHQVTQMGQEVILRCVPISNHLYFYWYRQILGQKVEFLVSFYNNEISEKSEIFDDQFSVERPDGSNFTLKIRSTKLEDSAMYFCASSDPGSGDEQYFGPGTRLTVT.